This paragraph reports one TCR beta chain. The clone's antigen remains unknown. The cohort comprised around 690 healthy bone marrow donors. All cohort members were sampled while nominally healthy, although unrecorded immune exposures were likely present. The donor tested CMV seronegative, placing the donor among the roughly 400 seronegative members of the cohort. Every donor gave a peripheral blood sample, and the peripheral blood mononuclear cells from that sample were used for TCR beta sequencing. Genomic DNA was extracted from the blood cell samples with the Qiagen DNeasy Blood Extraction Kit. Libraries were made using the immunoSEQ multiplex PCR assay. A mixture of 60 forward primers for TCR Vbeta segments and 13 reverse primers for TCR Jbeta segments was used in the multiplex PCR. Amplification of the CDR3 region of rearranged TCR beta genes was performed with a multiplex PCR assay on genomic DNA. Amplified TCR beta libraries were sequenced as 87-base-pair reads on the Illumina HiSeq System. The authors processed their data as follows. A later analysis tallied about 77 million unique TCR beta chains across the 650 to 750 repertoires, and about 12 million of those chains were shared by two or more donors. A nearest-neighbor algorithm error-corrected the raw reads and collapsed the reads into unique sequences, merging closely related sequences to remove PCR and sequencing errors. CDR3 sequences were aligned to IMGT reference sequences to assign V, D and J gene segments. For a sequence to be retained, a match of at least six nucleotides to both a V gene segment and a J gene segment was required. A rearrangement counted as productive if the CDR3 had no stop codons and remained in frame with V and J, and every other rearrangement counted as non-productive. CDR3 was defined according to IMGT convention as the region running from the second conserved V-encoded cysteine to the conserved J-encoded phenylalanine. Sequences without an unambiguous match to a single V gene segment were excluded from the earlier analysis of several hundred of the donors. An earlier analysis of some 500 of the donors classified V segments as functional when productive rearrangements were above 56.7% and as segregating when the standard deviation between donors was above 5%. A statistical classification framework was developed to diagnose cytomegalovirus status using the catalog of TCR beta chain sequences. In a later analysis, V and J genes were assigned by comparing TCR nucleotide sequences against IMGT/GENE-DB human TR gene sequences. In a later analysis, CDR3 sequences and most-parsimonious VDJ recombination scenarios were assigned using the TCRdist pipeline. In a later analysis, each TCR beta chain was defined by its CDR3 amino acid sequence together with its V-gene family, and reads lacking a unique V-gene family were excluded. In a later analysis, approximately 640 highly shared, low-generation-probability nucleotide sequences were removed to address suspected cross-contamination and a sequencing artifact. For each public chain, a later analysis derived a clonal expansion index from normalized ranks of inferred template counts within each repertoire. Generation probabilities in a later analysis came from a VDJ recombination model fitted to out-of-frame rearrangements, and those results were checked against IGoR. In a later analysis, TCR-TCR, TCR-HLA and TCR-CMV co-occurrence was scored with hypergeometric tests, and a repertoire-size bias correction was applied to TCR pairs. To estimate false discovery rates, a later analysis permuted the HLA or CMV assignments 20 times. In a later analysis, co-occurring TCRs were grouped using DBSCAN, with TCRdist sequence similarity added in when clustering inside HLA-allele-positive subsets. Repertoires with fewer than 30,000 or more than 120,000 public chains were left out of co-occurrence clustering, as were a handful of repertoires with anomalous nucleotide sharing. The table was pulled from immuneACCESS by TCRdb, which kept in-frame rearrangements only. Such tables lose some clones; where checked, under half of the loss comes from unresolved V genes, and the rest has no known cause. V and J calls and clone size are as listed in that table; D and trimming were resolved from the DNA. In this sample's table one finds about 64,000 clones. About 3.6% of the sample is in the top ten clones.

The germline V gene sets CDR1 to SGDLS and CDR2 to YYNGEE. Counted from cysteine to phenylalanine, this CDR3 has 17 amino acids. Only the CDR3 DNA is retained, 51 bases long and in frame from the first base. Trimming takes 4 bases off V and 2 bases off J; junction bases not matched to a gene: 8. These data originate in a study of cytomegalovirus exposure and HLA in healthy donors (dated by TCRdb to 2017 to 2019). Turning to the overall study: In an earlier analysis of roughly 500 of the donors, under 300 Gb of sequence data and 90 million to 130 million unique TCR beta sequences from roughly 180 million T cells were reported. The study was designed to test whether signatures of past pathogen exposure could be identified by cataloging public T cell receptors. About 280 gigabases of sequencing data and about 92 million unique TCR sequences made up an early release that covered some 640 HLA-typed donors. The genetic ancestry cluster associated with self-reported Caucasian donors included about four fifths of the roughly 400 genotyped donors. The study used immunosequencing to profile the T cell repertoires of 670 or so subjects and linked those repertoires to cytomegalovirus serostatus. On average, 235,054 unique TCR beta nucleotide sequences were sequenced per donor among some 420 genotyped donors of the cohort, with about 19% of those sequences being non-productive. Genome-wide SNP genotypes for about 65% of the roughly 670 donors were used in a later genetic analysis, which treated that subset as a discovery cohort. To predict cytomegalovirus infection status, the study combined high-throughput TCR immunosequencing, statistical association of individual TCRs with disease status, and machine learning. Class I and class II HLA loci were covered by the typing at four-digit resolution. An earlier analysis of 587 of the donors used high-throughput TCR beta sequencing to judge whether each TCR beta V gene segment behaved as functional or pseudogenic. Because of strong linkage in the cohort, roughly five DR-DQ haplotypes were treated as single units for association and clustering. Rather than drawing on any new phenotypic data, the later analysis identified candidate immune exposures from TCR beta sequences and the way those sequences occurred across donors. Alongside the repertoire data, information on donor age, sex, ethnicity and CMV serostatus was compiled. The number of donors typed differed by locus, with 629-630 for A, B, C, DRB1 and DQB1, roughly 550 for DQA1, under 610 for DPA1, and 400 to 490 for DPB1. A later analysis re-analyzed previously published TCR beta repertoires from approximately 700 donors and added high-resolution HLA genotyping to study TCR occurrence patterns. All discovery cohort repertoires had been generated using a single sequencing platform. Along with the approximately 600-subject first cohort, a separate validation cohort of some 130 different subjects was used. Results and caveats for the whole study, not just this receptor: In a later analysis, TCR association rates were found to vary across HLA loci, with the most associated TCRs seen for DRB1 alleles and the fewest for HLA-C alleles. In this cohort, only TCR beta chains were sequenced, and detectable features were limited by the absence of alpha or paired-chain data. CMV serostatus was the only immune exposure information available for the cohort. In vitro tests confirmed that a few of the cytomegalovirus-associated TCR beta chains recognize cytomegalovirus antigens. An association between a missense DCLRE1C variant and V-gene and J-gene trimming of TCR beta chains was found in a later genetic analysis and replicated in an independent cohort. According to a later analysis, parvovirus B19, influenza, CMV and Epstein-Barr virus appeared linked to several top co-occurrence clusters. Because counts were too low, seventeen rarely observed V segments, including chromosome 9 orphons, were left out of the earlier analysis of approximately 500 of the donors. The authors suggested that the approach could potentially be extended to other disease states and immunological phenotypes. Because some donors lacked HLA typing at each locus, the association tests relied only on the typed subset. In a later analysis, HLA-associated TCR beta chains showed more clonal expansion and lower generation probabilities than non-associated chains that were equally common. A later genetic analysis reported fewer N-insertions in productive TCRs among donors in an Asian-associated ancestry cluster than the roughly 620-donor mean. A total of about 180 TCR beta chains were listed by the study as associated with cytomegalovirus. The sequencing pipeline was judged likely to have produced a cluster of highly shared sequence variants as a technical artifact. In a later analysis, 16,951 TCR beta sequences were associated with specific HLA alleles at a false discovery rate of 0.05. A further reported finding was that TCR beta sequences accurately predicted the HLA-A and HLA-B alleles for most subjects in the first cohort. Some IMGT-functional V segments, including TRBV6-2 and TRBV6-3, could not be told apart with the 87-base-pair reads, so those segments were excluded. Correlated functional status among segregating V segments might be attributable to linkage disequilibrium, but an unknown experimental factor could not be ruled out. Cytomegalovirus status was reported to be diagnosed by the classifier with high specificity and sensitivity in both the original and validation cohorts. Presence/absence analyses assumed roughly uniform sequencing depth across donors, an assumption that may not hold. Most TCR sequences were seen in very few donors, while some public TCRs were found in many individuals. When HLA alleles, especially DR and DQ, strongly co-occurred, attributing TCR associations to individual alleles was difficult. In an earlier analysis of under 600 of the donors, most TCR beta V segments were observed in productive rearrangements about 87% or about 30% of the time, broadly matching IMGT annotations. Most CMV-associated TCR beta chains appeared to be HLA-restricted in a later analysis, and the HLA associations seemed to be driven largely by CMV exposure.

The TCR was taken from a young woman in good health and CMV-seronegative. The chain was built from TRBV9 and TRBJ2-1; TRBD2 matches 11 bases in the middle. Sequencing was carried out using PBMCs. At the DNA level, the sequence is TGTGCCAGCAGCCACGAGGTGGGACTAGCGGCCTACAATGAGCAGTTCTTC. This sequence encodes CASSHEVGLAAYNEQFF.